This T cell receptor beta chain is drawn from a study of T cell responses to AZD1222 COVID-19 vaccine. The ends were cut back, 3 bases at V and 6 bases at J, with 18 bases in the middle. CDR1 and CDR2 from the germline V gene are KGHSH and LQKENI. The CDR3 length is 15 residues. Assay used: immunoSEQ multiplex PCR; TCRdb lists only in-frame clones, some missing. The profile shows 150,000 or so clones, around 92% of them singletons. This chain joins TRBV18 and TRBJ2-7; D ambiguous. This specimen consisted of peripheral blood, obtained 28 days after the second AZD1222 dose. The sequence was obtained from an adult who received the AZD1222 COVID-19 vaccine. CDR3 sequence reads: CASSPTTLSRGEQYF. The CDR3 DNA sequence: TGTGCCAGCTCACCTACGACCCTTTCCCGAGGCGAGCAGTACTTC.